This T cell receptor beta chain stems from a study of blood T cell repertoires in COVID-19. Participants were placed into cohorts based on the clinical history they reported. What the recovered Cohort 3 donors had was two negative PCRs, clearance, or symptom resolution. The germline V gene encodes CDR1 GTSNPN and CDR2 SVGIG (reference sequence). The CDR3 consists of 15 residues. V dropped 0 bases and J dropped 8; count of bases not matched to a gene: 7. Here immunoSEQ multiplex PCR was the method, and the copy in TCRdb shows in-frame clones only, minus some. The sample gives 450,000 to 500,000 clones, roughly 87% of which show up once; roughly 0.7% is in the top ten.

The source of this sequence is a woman aged 18-29 years who had recovered from COVID-19. The rearrangement joins TRBV30 to TRBJ2-1, with 10 bases that match TRBD2. The material sequenced was PBMCs or T cells enriched from blood (not recorded which). CDR3 region: CAWSVTAGGVDEQFF. The CDR3 region has the DNA TGTGCCTGGAGTGTTACAGCGGGGGGGGTAGATGAGCAGTTCTTC.